This T cell receptor beta chain was sequenced for a study of Ad26.COV2.S vaccination and SARS-CoV-2 variants. Study-level findings and limits: Substantial response breadth was reportedly seen for spike-specific CD8+ and CD4+ T cells after vaccination. People given the vaccine had a wider spike-specific TCR breadth than placebo recipients did. TCR breadth and depth analyses may have underestimated total T cell responses. Breadth measured for non-spike TCRs was similar across vaccine and placebo recipients.

The data were produced by immunoSEQ multiplex PCR, yet TCRdb's version contains in-frame clones alone and is incomplete. The profile covers approximately 340,000 clones, with about 91% appearing a single time and 3% to 5% taken by the ten largest. The CDR3 extends over 14 amino acids. Deletions cut 3 bases from V and 0 bases from J, with 5 bases between. Germline loops: CDR1 KGHSH, CDR2 LQKENI. Details on this clone: Its antigen is currently unknown.

The sequenced sample was peripheral blood, obtained after recovery from COVID-19. V gene TRBV18 combines with J gene TRBJ1-4; unclear D gene. The sequence came from a human donor who had recovered from COVID-19. CDR3 bases: TGTGCCAGCTCACCCCGGACAACTAATGAAAAACTGTTTTTT. It translates to CASSPRTTNEKLFF.